One sample yielded the 21 T cell receptor beta chains listed below, sequenced in a study of cytomegalovirus exposure and HLA in healthy donors. 60 Vbeta and 13 Jbeta primers were used in PCR. The method was immunoSEQ multiplex PCR; TCRdb's version includes in-frame clones alone and lacks a portion of them. The profile shows more than 110,000 clones, approximately 82% of them singletons. The sample taken for sequencing was PBMCs. These receptors came from a man under 40 in good health and CMV-seropositive.

CDR3 in DNA: TGTGCCAGCAGCTTAGGATCGGGGGGAGCTAATGAAAAACTGTTTTTT. This gives the protein CASSLGSGGANEKLFF. V is TRBV11-2 and J is TRBJ1-4; maybe TRBD1 (5 bases). Trimming took off 1 base at V and 3 bases at J, with 12 bases between the two ends. Germline assignment: CDR1 SGHAT and CDR2 FQNNGV. The CDR3 sequence is 16 residues long.

The chain couples TRBV6-1 to TRBJ2-6; tentatively, D is TRBD1 (5 bases). Germline V gene sequence: CDR1 MNHNS, CDR2 SASEGT. The CDR3 is 15 amino acids. V was cut by 9 bases and J by 0 bases, with 12 bases left in between. The CDR3 DNA is TGTGCCAGTCGAACAGGCGGCTCTGGGGCCAACGTCCTGACTTTC. Translated: CASRTGGSGANVLTF.

The V call is TRBV7-9, the J call TRBJ1-2; the D gene is possibly TRBD1 (5 bases). Trimming removed 7 bases at V and 2 bases at J, with 14 bases between. CDR1 and CDR2 (germline): SEHNR, FQNEAQ (reference sequence). The CDR3 spans 14 residues. The CDR3 sequence is CASTQSGGNYGYTF. CDR3 DNA: TGTGCCAGCACCCAGTCCGGGGGAAACTATGGCTACACCTTC.

V usage is TRBV7-3 and J usage is TRBJ2-1, with 8 bases identical to TRBD2. This CDR3 contains 14 residues. Germline V gene sequence: CDR1 SGHTA, CDR2 FQGTGA. V gave up 1 base and J gave up 9 bases; unmatched junction bases: 5. The CDR3 DNA reads as TGTGCCAGCAGCTTAAACCTGAGCGGGGGTGAGCAGTTCTTC. Translation: CASSLNLSGGEQFF. The full variable domain, with the rest looked up from reference TRBV7-3 and TRBJ2-1, is GAGVSQTPSNKVTEKGKYVELRCDPISGHTALYWYRQSLGQGPEFLIYFQGTGAADDSGLPNDRFFAVRPEGSVSTLKIQRTERGDSAVYLCASSLNLSGGEQFFGPGTRLTVL.

The rearrangement links TRBV7-9 to TRBJ1-5; no firm D call. CDR1 is SEHNR and CDR2 is FQNEAQ in the germline V gene (reference sequence). This CDR3 spans 15 amino acids. V dropped 5 bases and J dropped 4 bases, with 15 bases sitting between them. CDR3 region: CASSLNSGSNQPQHF. The DNA of the CDR3 is TGTGCCAGCAGCCTAAATTCAGGCAGTAATCAGCCCCAGCATTTT.

This clone has a handful of counts. The CDR3 nucleotides are TGTGCCAGCAGGGGGGGTCGGGATACCGTGAACACCGGGGAGCTGTTTTTT. It codes for CASRGGRDTVNTGELFF. This sequence joins TRBV2 and TRBJ2-2; D perhaps matches TRBD2 (6 bases). Germline V gene data show CDR1 as SNHLY and CDR2 as FYNNEI. This CDR3 has 17 residues. V was pared by 6 bases and J by 1 base, with 18 bases between.

This chain uses TRBV5-4 with TRBJ1-4, with 10 bases identical to TRBD1. The germline V gene encodes CDR1 SGHNT and CDR2 YYREEE (reference sequence). The V gene end was trimmed by 4 bases and the J gene end by 4 bases; junction bases not matched to a gene: 7. The CDR3 length is 16 residues. The CDR3 reads CASSRGQGLLNEKLFF. The CDR3 coding sequence is TGTGCCAGCAGCAGGGGACAGGGGCTACTTAATGAAAAACTGTTTTTT.

This clone showed up just a few times. J is TRBJ2-1 and V is TRBV7-8; 8 bases are a match to TRBD2. The ends lost 3 bases at V and 9 bases at J; junction bases unmatched: 13. There are 16 residues in the CDR3. Germline assignment: CDR1 SGHVS and CDR2 FQNEAQ. The CDR3 protein is CASSLTGTSTIGEQFF. The CDR3 coding sequence is TGTGCCAGCAGCTTGACCGGGACTAGTACGATCGGTGAGCAGTTCTTC.

The gene calls are TRBV6-6 and TRBJ1-6; TRBD1 agrees at 7 bases. The germline gives CDR1 MNHNY, CDR2 SVGAGI (reference sequence). The CDR3 is made up of 14 amino acids. V shed 6 bases, J shed 6 bases, and the junction held 5 bases outside the gene matches. CDR3 coding DNA: TGTGCCAGCAGGACGGGACAGCTTAATTCACCCCTCCACTTT. Amino acids: CASRTGQLNSPLHF.

Note on this clone: This CDR3 is also generated by other DNA sequences in the sample. The chain recombines TRBV7-9 with TRBJ1-2; possible D gene TRBD1, 5 bases. Trimming stripped 5 bases from V and 2 bases from J, with 15 bases between. The CDR3 spans 15 residues. The germline gives CDR1 SEHNR, CDR2 FQNEAQ (reference sequence). The CDR3 region has the DNA TGTGCCAGCAGCCTAGTAGACAGAGTCAACTATGGCTACACCTTC. This codes for CASSLVDRVNYGYTF.

This chain connects TRBV9 to TRBJ2-1, with 13 bases lining up with TRBD2. The CDR3 has 16 residues. V shed 3 bases and J 9 bases; nucleotides not matched to a gene: 9. CDR1 is SGDLS and CDR2 is YYNGEE in the germline V gene. CDR3 nucleotides: TGTGCCAGCAGCGCCAGAACTAGCGGGGGGGCTATTGAGCAGTTCTTC. Protein product: CASSARTSGGAIEQFF.

V and J are TRBV18 and TRBJ1-1, with 7 bases fitting TRBD1. The CDR3 extends over 16 amino acids. With 3 bases clipped from V and 2 bases from J, the junction kept 9 bases outside the gene matches. Germline values: CDR1 KGHSH, CDR2 LQKENI. The CDR3, as DNA: TGTGCCAGCTCACCGGTTATACAGGGGACAAACACTGAAGCTTTCTTT. It yields the protein CASSPVIQGTNTEAFF.

This clone was detected a few times. The chain employs TRBV6-5 and TRBJ2-3, with a weak D call TRBD1 (6 bases). Germline assignment: CDR1 MNHEY and CDR2 SVGAGI. V gave up 6 bases and J gave up 0 bases, with 13 bases separating them. This CDR3 is 15 amino acids long. CDR3 bases: TGTGCCAGCAGAAGACAGGCGACTAGCACAGATACGCAGTATTTT. Translating gives CASRRQATSTDTQYF.

In its sample, this clone was seen a few times. The V call is TRBV5-1, the J call TRBJ2-5, with D tentatively TRBD1 (6 bases). The V gene lost 3 bases and the J gene lost 0 bases, with 15 bases spanning the gap. The V gene's germline CDR1 is SGHRS and CDR2 YFSETQ. The CDR3 totals 16 residues. The CDR3 nucleotides are TGCGCCAGCAGCTCCCCTTTCAGGACAGACCAAGAGACCCAGTACTTC. Translation gives CASSSPFRTDQETQYF. The variable domain in full, with the rest retrieved from reference TRBV5-1 and TRBJ2-5, is KAGVTQTPRYLIKTRGQQVTLSCSPISGHRSVSWYQQTPGQGLQFLFEYFSETQRNKGNFPGRFSGRQFSNSRSEMNVSTLELGDSALYLCASSSPFRTDQETQYFGPGTRLLVL.

In this sample, this clone turned up once. The chain links TRBV10-1 to TRBJ1-2; D is ambiguous. Germline lookup yields CDR1 WNHNN and CDR2 SYGVQD (reference sequence). Trimming cost V 7 bases and J 1 base, with 16 bases left between them. This CDR3 has 15 residues. The CDR3 sequence: CASTLTLTFNYGYTF. CDR3 in DNA: TGCGCCAGCACCCTCACATTGACATTTAACTATGGCTACACCTTC.

This clone rates as medium-sized. The chain employs TRBV6-5 and TRBJ1-3, with D possibly being TRBD1 (6 bases). Trimming took 5 bases from V and 7 from J, leaving 15 bases between them. This CDR3 is 14 amino acids long. From germline, CDR1 is MNHEY and CDR2 SVGAGI. CDR3 region: CASSSGTLGNTIYF. In DNA, the CDR3 is TGTGCCAGCAGTAGCGGGACATTAGGGAACACCATATATTTT.

The chain combines TRBV18 with TRBJ2-7; the match to TRBD2 covers 14 bases. The V gene's germline CDR1 is KGHSH and CDR2 LQKENI. The V and J ends lost 3 bases and 2 bases, in that order; junction bases with no gene match: 9. The CDR3 is made up of 18 amino acids. Here the CDR3 reads CASSPDGLAGGPTYEQYF. The CDR3 DNA follows: TGTGCCAGCTCACCGGATGGACTAGCGGGAGGCCCAACCTACGAGCAGTACTTC.

The chain employs TRBV2 and TRBJ2-1; D gene unclear. Germline V gives CDR1 SNHLY, CDR2 FYNNEI. This CDR3 has 15 residues. V was trimmed by 2 bases and J by 0 bases, leaving 8 bases between them. The CDR3 region is CASSESTHSYNEQFF. The CDR3 DNA follows: TGTGCCAGCAGTGAAAGCACCCACTCCTACAATGAGCAGTTCTTC.

The rearrangement uses TRBV10-3 and TRBJ2-3; TRBD2 matches 10 bases. The CDR3 covers 13 residues. Germline lookup yields CDR1 ENHRY and CDR2 SYGVKD. Losses at the gene ends were 8 bases for V and 2 bases for J; bases not matched to a gene: 1. CDR3: CAIGTSVTDTQYF. The CDR3 DNA is TGTGCCATCGGGACTAGCGTCACAGATACGCAGTATTTT.

J is TRBJ2-3 and V is TRBV11-2; 8 positions agree with TRBD2. The CDR3 runs 15 residues. Trimming at V came to 4 bases and at J to 2 bases, leaving 5 bases not matched to a gene. Germline CDR1 is SGHAT and CDR2 is FQNNGV. The CDR3 protein is CASSYHSGNTDTQYF. The CDR3 nucleotides read TGTGCCAGCAGCTACCATAGCGGGAACACAGATACGCAGTATTTT. Full variable domain (outside the CDR3, taken from reference TRBV11-2 and TRBJ2-3): EAGVAQSPRYKIIEKRQSVAFWCNPISGHATLYWYQQILGQGPKLLIQFQNNGVVDDSQLPKDRFSAERLKGVDSTLKIQPAKLEDSAVYLCASSYHSGNTDTQYFGPGTRLTVL.

Only a few counts were recorded for this clone. The V gene is TRBV19, the J gene TRBJ2-1, with 16 positions matching TRBD2. Per germline, CDR1 LNHDA and CDR2 SQIVND (reference sequence). The CDR3 is 19 amino acids. The J segment lost 4 bases and the V segment lost 2 bases, leaving 8 bases of the junction unmatched. CDR3: CASSILPGLAGGAYNEQFF. CDR3 coding DNA: TGTGCCAGTAGTATACTCCCGGGACTAGCGGGAGGGGCTTACAATGAGCAGTTCTTC.